The 18 T cell receptor beta chains below all came from one sample that was sequenced in a study of blood T cell repertoires in COVID-19. The table came from immunoSEQ multiplex PCR; TCRdb's copy has only in-frame clones and leaves some out. This table holds roughly 250,000 clones, 75% to 95% found once. Sequenced material: peripheral blood. Source of these receptors: a person between 18 and 35 years old with COVID-19, enrolled during active disease.

This chain uses TRBV2 with TRBJ2-1, with D possibly being TRBD2 (6 bases). V was clipped by 8 bases and J by 8 bases, with 16 bases between them. CDR1 is SNHLY and CDR2 is FYNNEI in the germline V gene. The CDR3 extends over 13 amino acids. In DNA, the CDR3 is TGTGCCAGCGGGGGGATAGCGGTGCATGAGCAGTTCTTC. Its translation is CASGGIAVHEQFF.

The rearrangement links TRBV30 to TRBJ1-1, with 9 bases that match TRBD1. The ends lost 2 bases at V and 4 bases at J; junction bases unmatched: 5. The CDR3 contains 14 residues. The germline gives CDR1 GTSNPN, CDR2 SVGIG (reference sequence). This CDR3 reads CAWSYTGGVTEAFF. CDR3 DNA sequence: TGTGCCTGGAGTTATACAGGGGGCGTCACTGAAGCTTTCTTT. Full variable domain (missing parts from reference TRBV30 and TRBJ1-1): SQTIHQWPATLVQPVGSPLSLECTVEGTSNPNLYWYRQAAGRGLQLLFYSVGIGQISSEVPQNLSASRPQDRQFILSSKKLLLSDSGFYLCAWSYTGGVTEAFFGQGTRLTVV.

The sample holds one count of this clone. The rearrangement links TRBV6-1 to TRBJ2-3, with D perhaps TRBD2 (6 bases). Per germline, CDR1 MNHNS and CDR2 SASEGT. Trimming removed 1 base at V and 0 bases at J, with 8 bases between. The CDR3 spans 15 residues. The CDR3 region is CASSEGGVSTDTQYF. As DNA, the CDR3 is TGTGCCAGCAGTGAAGGGGGGGTAAGCACAGATACGCAGTATTTT.

The V and J genes are TRBV5-4 and TRBJ2-1; 9 positions match TRBD1. With 4 bases clipped from V and 2 bases from J, the junction kept 4 bases outside the gene matches. The CDR3 length is 15 residues. Germline V lookup: CDR1 SGHNT, CDR2 YYREEE (reference sequence). The DNA of the CDR3 is TGTGCCAGCAGCCTCCGGGACAGGGCCTACAATGAGCAGTTCTTC. Protein product: CASSLRDRAYNEQFF.

V gene TRBV10-3 combines with J gene TRBJ1-5; 9 bases fit TRBD1. V gave up 10 bases and J gave up 5 bases; unmatched junction bases: 3. Germline V lookup: CDR1 ENHRY, CDR2 SYGVKD. The CDR3 loop spans 12 amino acids. CDR3 loop: CATRQGDQPQHF. In DNA, the CDR3 is TGTGCCACTAGACAGGGGGATCAGCCCCAGCATTTT.

The V call is TRBV19, the J call TRBJ1-2, with 7 bases lining up with TRBD1. V shed 5 bases and J 0 bases; nucleotides not matched to a gene: 12. The CDR3 extends over 17 amino acids. CDR1 is LNHDA and CDR2 is SQIVND in the germline V gene (reference sequence). In DNA form, the CDR3 reads TGTGCCAGTAGTGGGCTTGATTGGGACAGATCTAACTATGGCTACACCTTC. Encoded protein: CASSGLDWDRSNYGYTF.

This chain links TRBV4-3 with TRBJ2-1; the match to TRBD2 covers 15 bases. V dropped 4 bases and J dropped 6; count of bases not matched to a gene: 4. CDR3 size: 16 residues. Germline loops: CDR1 LGHNA, CDR2 YSLEER. DNA for the CDR3: TGCGCCAGCAGCCGGATGGGACTAGCGGGGGGCAATGAGCAGTTCTTC. It codes for CASSRMGLAGGNEQFF.

The DNA of the CDR3 is TGTGCCAGCAGCCCAACAGGGGGCTCCACCTACGAGCAGTACTTC. Protein product: CASSPTGGSTYEQYF. V is TRBV7-6 and J is TRBJ2-7, with 9 bases fitting TRBD1. Unmatched junction bases numbered 7, after V lost 5 bases and J lost 2 bases. The CDR3 runs to 15 residues. Germline-derived CDR1 and CDR2 are SGHVS and FNYEAQ. Complete variable domain (other parts from reference TRBV7-6 and TRBJ2-7): GAGVSQSPRYKVTKRGQDVALRCDPISGHVSLYWYRQALGQGPEFLTYFNYEAQQDKSGLPNDRFSAERPEGSISTLTIQRTEQRDSAMYRCASSPTGGSTYEQYFGPGTRLTVT.

The rearrangement uses TRBV7-2 and TRBJ2-1; 8 bases are shared with TRBD1. From germline, CDR1 is SGHTA and CDR2 FQGNSA. The CDR3 length is 15 residues. V was pared by 5 bases and J by 1 base, with 4 bases of the junction left unmatched. The CDR3 loop reads CASSLGQGSYNEQFF. Here the CDR3 DNA reads TGTGCCAGCAGCCTCGGACAGGGTTCCTACAATGAGCAGTTCTTC. Variable domain in full (rest from reference TRBV7-2 and TRBJ2-1): GAGVSQSPSNKVTEKGKDVELRCDPISGHTALYWYRQSLGQGLEFLIYFQGNSAPDKSGLPSDRFSAERTGGSVSTLTIQRTQQEDSAVYLCASSLGQGSYNEQFFGPGTRLTVL.

This sequence joins TRBV9 and TRBJ2-3, with TRBD2 matching over 11 bases. Germline-derived CDR1 and CDR2 are SGDLS and YYNGEE. CDR3 length: 20 residues. The trim removed 1 base at V and 0 bases at J, leaving 13 bases unmatched. The chain's CDR3 is CASSVNRASGRSPSTDTQYF. The CDR3 nucleotides read TGTGCCAGCAGCGTAAATCGAGCTAGCGGGAGGTCTCCTAGCACAGATACGCAGTATTTT.

This chain joins TRBV9 and TRBJ1-3; D may be TRBD1 (5 bases). CDR1 is SGDLS and CDR2 is YYNGEE in the germline V gene. Trimming took 4 bases from V and 0 from J, leaving 17 bases between them. The CDR3 has 17 residues. The CDR3 sequence is CASSPSSTGYSGNTIYF. CDR3 DNA: TGTGCCAGCAGCCCCTCATCTACAGGCTACTCTGGAAACACCATATATTTT.

The chain joins TRBV5-1 to TRBJ2-2, with D possibly matching TRBD1 (6 bases). The germline V and J ends were trimmed by 5 bases and 6 bases, with 8 bases remaining between them. The CDR3 runs 12 residues. Germline V gene sequence: CDR1 SGHRS, CDR2 YFSETQ. The CDR3 coding sequence is TGCGCCAGCAGTAGGACAGCCGGGGAGCTGTTTTTT. It specifies CASSRTAGELFF.

The chain links TRBV9 to TRBJ2-7, with TRBD2 matching over 9 bases. The CDR3 totals 15 residues. The germline gives CDR1 SGDLS, CDR2 YYNGEE. Unmatched junction bases numbered 8, after V lost 0 bases and J lost 7 bases. CDR3 DNA: TGTGCCAGCAGCGTAGGTCTAGCGGGGAACGGGGAGCAGTACTTC. Protein sequence: CASSVGLAGNGEQYF.

The chain recombines TRBV28 with TRBJ2-1; 9 bases are a match to TRBD1. CDR1 MDHEN and CDR2 SYDVKM come from the germline V gene. This CDR3 has 13 amino acids. J was trimmed by 7 bases and V by 7 bases; bases with no gene match: 5. CDR3 bases: TGTGCCAGCACCCTACAGGGGGCAAATGAGCAGTTCTTC. Its translation is CASTLQGANEQFF.

The chain recombines TRBV29-1 with TRBJ1-1, with a tentative D call TRBD1 (5 bases). The length of the CDR3 is 13 residues. Trimming took 3 bases from V and 0 from J, leaving 8 bases between them. Germline-derived CDR1 and CDR2 are SQVTM and ANQGSEA. CDR3 bases: TGCAGCGTTGAGAAGGACATGAACACTGAAGCTTTCTTT. It codes for CSVEKDMNTEAFF. Supplemented by reference TRBV29-1 and TRBJ1-1, the full variable domain reads SAVISQKPSRDICQRGTSLTIQCQVDSQVTMMFWYRQQPGQSLTLIATANQGSEATYESGFVIDKFPISRPNLTFSTLTVSNMSPEDSSIYLCSVEKDMNTEAFFGQGTRLTVV.

This chain uses TRBV7-7 with TRBJ1-6, with D possibly matching TRBD1 (6 bases). CDR1 and CDR2 (germline): SSHAT, FNYEAQ (reference sequence). The CDR3 is 13 residues long. Trimming left V 5 bases short and J 7 bases short, with 9 bases between. The CDR3: CASSSDRNSPLHF. Written as DNA, the CDR3 is TGTGCCAGCAGCAGCGACAGGAATTCACCCCTCCACTTT.

The chain combines TRBV6-1 with TRBJ2-3; D remains ambiguous. This CDR3 is built from 16 residues. Looked up from germline, CDR1 is MNHNS and CDR2 is SASEGT. Trimming left V 2 bases short and J 0 bases short, with 12 bases between. Here the CDR3 DNA reads TGTGCCAGCAGTGAAATGGTCACGGTGAGCACAGATACGCAGTATTTT. Amino acid sequence: CASSEMVTVSTDTQYF.

The rearrangement joins TRBV7-6 to TRBJ2-2, with D maybe TRBD1 (6 bases). The ends were cut back, 4 bases at V and 1 base at J, with 7 bases in the middle. The germline V gene has CDR1 SGHVS and CDR2 FNYEAQ. There are 14 residues in the CDR3. The CDR3 nucleotides read TGTGCCAGCAGCTCGACAGGGAACACCGGGGAGCTGTTTTTT. Its translation is CASSSTGNTGELFF.